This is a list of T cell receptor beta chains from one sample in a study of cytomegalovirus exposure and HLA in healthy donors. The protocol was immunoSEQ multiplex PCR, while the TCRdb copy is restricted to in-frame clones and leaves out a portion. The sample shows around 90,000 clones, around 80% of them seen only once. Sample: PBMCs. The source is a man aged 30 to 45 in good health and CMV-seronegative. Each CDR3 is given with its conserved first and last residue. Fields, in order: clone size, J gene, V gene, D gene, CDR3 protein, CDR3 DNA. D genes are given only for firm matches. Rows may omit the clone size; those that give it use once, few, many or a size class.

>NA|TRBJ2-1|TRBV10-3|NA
CAISGTDNEQFF
TGTGCCATCAGTGGGACAGACAATGAGCAGTTCTTC
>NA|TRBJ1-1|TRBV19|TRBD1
CASSTTRGQGNTEAFF
TGTGCCAGTAGTACAACCCGGGGACAGGGGAACACTGAAGCTTTCTTT
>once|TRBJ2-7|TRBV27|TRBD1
CASSLRGPSSYEQYF
TGTGCCAGCAGCCTCAGGGGGCCAAGCTCCTACGAGCAGTACTTC
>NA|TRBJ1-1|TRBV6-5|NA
CASSYTTRGTEAFF
TGTGCCAGCAGTTACACAACAAGGGGCACTGAAGCTTTCTTT
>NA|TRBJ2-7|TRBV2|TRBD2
CASMLAGHVVSYEQYF
TGTGCCAGCATGTTAGCGGGGCACGTGGTCTCCTACGAGCAGTACTTC
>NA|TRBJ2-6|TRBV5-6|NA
CASSFSTVGANVLTF
TGTGCCAGCAGCTTTTCGACAGTCGGGGCCAACGTCCTGACTTTC
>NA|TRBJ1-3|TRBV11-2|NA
CASSLQGSGNTIYF
TGTGCCAGCAGCCTACAGGGTTCTGGAAACACCATATATTTT
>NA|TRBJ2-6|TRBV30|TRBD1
CARDRSSGANVLTF
TGTGCCCGGGACAGGAGCTCTGGGGCCAACGTCCTGACTTTC
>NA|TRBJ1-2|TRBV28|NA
CASRSDSLYGYTF
TGTGCCAGCAGATCGGACAGCCTCTATGGCTACACCTTC
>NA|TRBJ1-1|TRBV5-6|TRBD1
CASSLEAPPGQGYTEAFF
TGTGCCAGCAGCTTGGAGGCCCCACCGGGACAGGGGTACACTGAAGCTTTCTTT
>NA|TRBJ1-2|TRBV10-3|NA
CAISTGNYGYTF
TGTGCCATCAGCACAGGGAACTATGGCTACACCTTC
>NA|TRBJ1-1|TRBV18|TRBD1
CASSPPDRVNTEAFF
TGTGCCAGCTCACCACCGGACAGGGTAAACACTGAAGCTTTCTTT
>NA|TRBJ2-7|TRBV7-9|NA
CASSFGEPYEQYF
TGTGCCAGCAGCTTCGGGGAACCCTACGAGCAGTACTTC
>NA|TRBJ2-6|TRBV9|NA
CASSALSVGANVLTF
TGTGCCAGCAGTGCCCTGAGTGTCGGGGCCAACGTCCTGACTTTC
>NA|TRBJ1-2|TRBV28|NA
CASTLKLGRHGYTF
TGTGCCAGCACCCTTAAACTGGGGCGTCATGGCTACACCTTC
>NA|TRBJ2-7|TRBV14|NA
CASSQPQGASYEQYF
TGTGCCAGCAGCCAACCACAGGGAGCCAGCTACGAGCAGTACTTC
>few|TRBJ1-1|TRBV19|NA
CASRPRGGANVIRMNTEAFF
TGTGCCAGTAGGCCTCGGGGGGGGGCGAATGTCATACGTATGAACACTGAAGCTTTCTTT
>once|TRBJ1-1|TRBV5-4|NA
CASSLAREGEAFF
TGTGCCAGCAGCTTGGCCAGGGAAGGGGAAGCTTTCTTT
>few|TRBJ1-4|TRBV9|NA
CASSVGATTNEKLFF
TGTGCCAGCAGCGTAGGCGCCACAACTAATGAAAAACTGTTTTTT
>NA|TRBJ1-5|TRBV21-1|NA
CASSKEVRTNQPQHF
TGTGCCAGCAGCAAAGAGGTCCGGACTAATCAGCCCCAGCATTTT
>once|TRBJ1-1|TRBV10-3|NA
CAISDFAGDLNTEAFF
TGTGCCATCAGTGACTTCGCTGGGGACTTGAACACTGAAGCTTTCTTT
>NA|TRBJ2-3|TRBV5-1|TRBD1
CASSNTGDSGDTQYF
TGCGCCAGCAGCAACACAGGGGATTCGGGAGATACGCAGTATTTT
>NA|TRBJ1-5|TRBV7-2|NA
CASSTLQGPTSRPQHF
TGTGCCAGCAGCACCCTACAGGGACCCACTTCACGGCCCCAGCATTTT
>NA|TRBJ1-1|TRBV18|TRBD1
CASSRQGLTEAFF
TGTGCCAGCTCACGACAGGGTTTGACTGAAGCTTTCTTT
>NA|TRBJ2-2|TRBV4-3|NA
CASSQASNRNTGELFF
TGCGCCAGCAGCCAAGCTTCAAACAGGAACACCGGGGAGCTGTTTTTT
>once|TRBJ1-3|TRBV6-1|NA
CASSASGSGNTIYF
TGTGCCAGCAGTGCGTCCGGCTCTGGAAACACCATATATTTT
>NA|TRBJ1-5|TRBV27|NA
CASSSGLGGGYSNQPQHF
TGTGCCAGCAGTTCTGGTTTGGGCGGCGGGTATAGCAATCAGCCCCAGCATTTT
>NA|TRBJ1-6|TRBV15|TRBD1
CATSRELTGGKGSPLHF
TGTGCCACCAGCAGAGAATTGACAGGGGGCAAGGGTTCACCCCTCCACTTT
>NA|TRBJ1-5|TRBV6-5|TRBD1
CASSRDRGRDQPQHF
TGTGCCAGCAGCCGAGACAGGGGGCGAGATCAGCCCCAGCATTTT
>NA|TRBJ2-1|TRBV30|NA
CAWSEEGENEQFF
TGTGCCTGGAGTGAAGAGGGTGAAAATGAGCAGTTCTTC
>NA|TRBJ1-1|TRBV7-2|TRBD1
CASSHRQGRDEAFF
TGTGCCAGCAGCCATCGACAGGGAAGGGACGAAGCTTTCTTT
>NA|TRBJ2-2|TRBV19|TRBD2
CASSIGLAGGRFTGELFF
TGTGCCAGTAGTATAGGCCTAGCGGGGGGGCGCTTTACCGGGGAGCTGTTTTTT
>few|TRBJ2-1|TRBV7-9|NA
CASSFSSNEQFF
TGTGCCAGCAGCTTCTCGAGCAATGAGCAGTTCTTC